The next 23 T cell receptor beta chains were all read from a single sample in a study of blood T cell repertoires in COVID-19. Measured with immunoSEQ multiplex PCR; TCRdb has only the in-frame clones, and not every one. This table has some 45,000 clones, around 80% appearing once. The material sequenced was peripheral blood. The receptors derive from a human donor in a cohort sampled during active COVID-19.

The V call is TRBV21-1, the J call TRBJ2-3; the D segment call TRBD2 is taken from the table without a DNA check. TRBV21-1 is a recognized pseudogene. The CDR3 runs to 17 residues. DNA of the CDR3: TGTGCCAGCAGCCCCCGGACCGCGAAGGGACTAGTAGATACGCAGTATTTT. The encoded protein is CASSPRTAKGLVDTQYF.

The chain has TRBV3-1 (or the pseudogene TRBV3-2) and TRBJ2-7; no reliable D call. Trimming pared 1 base from V and 0 bases from J, leaving 10 bases between. The CDR3 length is 15 residues. Germline V gene data show CDR1 as LGHDT and CDR2 as YNNKEL (reference sequence). The CDR3 spells CASSQGAVLSYEQYF. CDR3 bases: TGTGCCAGCAGCCAAGGTGCGGTTCTCTCCTACGAGCAGTACTTC.

In DNA form, the CDR3 reads TGTGCCAGCAGTCCCGGCATCCCTCCCGGAGTGGATGCCAAAAACATTCAGTACTTC. It yields the protein CASSPGIPPGVDAKNIQYF. This chain links TRBV27 with TRBJ2-4; no clear D gene. The V gene's germline CDR1 is MNHEY and CDR2 SMNVEV (reference sequence). Trimming removed 5 bases from V and 1 base from J, with 24 bases in between. This CDR3 contains 19 residues.

V usage is TRBV6-1 and J usage is TRBJ2-3; D not resolved. CDR3 length equals 15 residues. CDR1 is MNHNS, CDR2 SASEGT, per germline. The V end was cut by 1 base, the J end by 0 bases, with 8 bases between. CDR3 amino acids: CASSEGLTSTDTQYF. The DNA for the CDR3 is TGTGCCAGCAGTGAAGGGTTAACTAGCACAGATACGCAGTATTTT.

This chain connects TRBV12-5 to TRBJ1-2; the match to TRBD1 covers 9 bases. Germline trimming cut 4 bases from V and 7 bases from J; bases unmatched to any gene: 16. The length of the CDR3 is 17 residues. Germline values: CDR1 LGHNT, CDR2 FRNRAP. The DNA for the CDR3 is TGTGCTAGTGGTTCGACGGGACAGGGTGGTTATCGTAGTGGCTACACCTTC. The encoded protein is CASGSTGQGGYRSGYTF.

This clone occurred a few times. V gene TRBV19 combines with J gene TRBJ2-7, with 13 bases identical to TRBD2. The germline gives CDR1 LNHDA, CDR2 SQIVND (reference sequence). The CDR3 contains 15 residues. CDR3 coding DNA: TGTGCTACCACAGACATTGGGACTAGCGGGAAAGAGCAGTACTTC. Encoded protein: CATTDIGTSGKEQYF.

The chain links TRBV10-3 to TRBJ1-1; no clear D. Trimming removed 3 bases at V and 1 base at J, with 6 bases between. CDR3 size: 13 residues. Germline V lookup: CDR1 ENHRY, CDR2 SYGVKD. The CDR3 here is CAISDRGNTEAFF. Written as DNA, the CDR3 is TGTGCCATCAGTGACCGGGGGAACACTGAAGCTTTCTTT.

The J gene is TRBJ2-1, the V gene TRBV7-9, with a possible D match to TRBD1 (5 bases). Germline assignment: CDR1 SEHNR and CDR2 FQNEAQ (reference sequence). This CDR3 has 16 amino acids. V lost 5 bases and J lost 2, with 16 bases in between. In DNA, the CDR3 is TGTGCCAGCAGCCCACGGTCTGGGGCCCCCTACAATGAGCAGTTCTTC. It specifies CASSPRSGAPYNEQFF.

The chain employs TRBV5-4 and TRBJ2-6; 8 bases agree with TRBD2. J gave up 2 bases and V 3 bases, and 4 bases lay outside the gene matches. The CDR3 runs to 16 residues. From germline, CDR1 is SGHNT and CDR2 YYREEE (reference sequence). The CDR3 here is CASSSGGAPGANVLTF. CDR3 nucleotide sequence: TGTGCCAGCAGCTCCGGGGGGGCGCCTGGGGCCAACGTCCTGACTTTC.

The chain uses TRBV10-3 and TRBJ2-2; the D is unclear. Trimming cost V 2 bases and J 4 bases, with 17 bases left between them. Germline V lookup: CDR1 ENHRY, CDR2 SYGVKD. This CDR3 spans 17 amino acids. This CDR3 is CAISEAGGSSFTGELFF. CDR3 DNA: TGTGCCATCAGTGAGGCCGGCGGCTCCTCATTCACCGGGGAGCTGTTTTTT.

The CDR3 DNA follows: TGTGCCAGCCGATCGCGGGTCCAAGAGACCCAGTACTTC. This translates into CASRSRVQETQYF. The chain links TRBV19 to TRBJ2-5; TRBD2 is a possible D gene (5 bases). CDR3 length: 13 amino acids. Germline-derived CDR1 and CDR2 are LNHDA and SQIVND (reference sequence). V was pared by 9 bases and J by 1 base, with 12 bases between. The full variable domain, its missing parts supplied by reference TRBV19 and TRBJ2-5, is DGGITQSPKYLFRKEGQNVTLSCEQNLNHDAMYWYRQDPGQGLRLIYYSQIVNDFQKGDIAEGYSVSREKKESFPLTVTSAQKNPTAFYLCASRSRVQETQYFGPGTRLLVL.

The gene calls are TRBV28 and TRBJ2-1, with TRBD2 matching 8 bases. The CDR3 sequence is 14 residues long. Germline trimming cut 7 bases from V and 9 bases from J; bases unmatched to any gene: 11. Germline lookup yields CDR1 MDHEN and CDR2 SYDVKM. Here the CDR3 DNA reads TGTGCCAGCAAGAGTAGCGGGACCGTCCCTGAGCAGTTCTTC. Its translation is CASKSSGTVPEQFF.

The chain employs TRBV5-1 and TRBJ1-1; no reliable D call. CDR1 is SGHRS and CDR2 is YFSETQ in the germline V gene. Trimming cost V 5 bases and J 1 base, with 12 bases left between them. The CDR3 loop spans 14 amino acids. CDR3 sequence: CASRLDTSNTEAFF. CDR3 bases: TGCGCCAGCAGACTAGACACTTCGAACACTGAAGCTTTCTTT.

The chain links TRBV6-6 to TRBJ2-3, with 10 nucleotides matching TRBD2. Germline V gene data show CDR1 as MNHNY and CDR2 as SVGAGI (reference sequence). The V segment lost 6 bases and the J segment 6 bases; nucleotides outside the gene matches: 6. This CDR3 is built from 14 residues. The CDR3 loop is CASRADSGRDTQYF. In nucleotides, the CDR3 is TGTGCCAGCAGAGCAGATAGCGGGAGGGATACGCAGTATTTT.

A single count supports this clone. The chain combines TRBV30 with TRBJ2-1, with TRBD2 as a possible D gene (5 bases). Trimming removed 0 bases at V and 7 bases at J, with 13 bases between. Germline V CDR1 and CDR2: GTSNPN, SVGIG (reference sequence). This CDR3 is built from 14 residues. The CDR3 region is CAWSVSGSRNEQFF. The CDR3 DNA sequence: TGTGCCTGGAGTGTATCTGGGAGTAGGAATGAGCAGTTCTTC.

The chain is built from TRBV5-1 and TRBJ1-1, with no clear D. The CDR3 consists of 13 residues. Germline V lookup: CDR1 SGHRS, CDR2 YFSETQ. The V gene lost 2 bases and the J gene lost 3 bases, with 8 bases spanning the gap. CDR3 nucleotides: TGCGCCAGCAGCTTCAAGCCCGACACTGAAGCTTTCTTT. Its protein is CASSFKPDTEAFF.

In DNA form, the CDR3 reads TGTGCCAGCAGCGACGGGACTAGCGGCACAGATACGCAGTATTTT. Amino acid sequence: CASSDGTSGTDTQYF. The rearrangement joins TRBV11-2 to TRBJ2-3; TRBD2 aligns across 10 bases. V dropped 5 bases and J dropped 1; count of bases not matched to a gene: 3. The CDR3 is 15 amino acids. Germline loops: CDR1 SGHAT, CDR2 FQNNGV.

The genes are TRBV14 and TRBJ2-6; 7 bases agree with TRBD1. The germline V gene encodes CDR1 SGHDN and CDR2 FVKESK. CDR3 length: 20 residues. V was pared by 0 bases and J by 2 bases, with 13 bases of the junction left unmatched. CDR3 residues: CASSQDVKRDRVTGANVLTF. CDR3 nucleotides: TGTGCCAGCAGCCAAGACGTAAAACGCGACAGGGTTACTGGGGCCAACGTCCTGACTTTC. Complete variable domain (other parts from reference TRBV14 and TRBJ2-6): EAGVTQFPSHSVIEKGQTVTLRCDPISGHDNLYWYRRVMGKEIKFLLHFVKESKQDESGMPNNRFLAERTGGTYSTLKVQPAELEDSGVYFCASSQDVKRDRVTGANVLTFGAGSRLTVL.

This sequence joins TRBV19 and TRBJ2-3; 8 bases line up with TRBD1. The CDR3 sequence is 15 residues long. CDR1 is LNHDA, CDR2 SQIVND, per germline (reference sequence). J gave up 0 bases and V 6 bases, and 5 bases lay outside the gene matches. The chain's CDR3 is CASSATGASTDTQYF. Here the CDR3 DNA reads TGTGCCAGTAGCGCGACAGGGGCTAGCACAGATACGCAGTATTTT.

The chain recombines TRBV6-5 with TRBJ2-1; 7 bases are a match to TRBD2. There are 12 residues in the CDR3. The junction had 4 bases not matched to a gene; V was cut back by 6 bases and J by 8 bases. Germline lookup yields CDR1 MNHEY and CDR2 SVGAGI. The CDR3, as DNA: TGTGCCAGCAGGACTAGCATCGATGAGCAGTTCTTC. Its protein is CASRTSIDEQFF.

The chain is built from TRBV7-2 and TRBJ1-3, with D perhaps TRBD1 (5 bases). CDR1 SGHTA and CDR2 FQGNSA come from the germline V gene. Trimming shortened V by 1 base and J by 7 bases, and 5 bases separated the two germline ends. CDR3 length equals 12 residues. For the CDR3, the DNA is TGTGCCAGCAGCTTAGAGGGGAACACCATATATTTT. This translates into CASSLEGNTIYF.

The rearrangement links TRBV29-1 to TRBJ2-3, with TRBD1 matching over 9 bases. The V segment lost 4 bases and the J segment 7 bases; nucleotides outside the gene matches: 9. Germline CDR1 and CDR2: SQVTM and ANQGSEA. The CDR3 contains 14 residues. The DNA of the CDR3 is TGCAGCGTTGCTTCCGGGACAGGGATTAATACGCAGTATTTT. Protein: CSVASGTGINTQYF.

The chain employs TRBV11-3 and TRBJ1-6, with a possible D match to TRBD1 (5 bases). The CDR3 has 15 amino acids. V was pared by 0 bases and J by 7 bases, with 10 bases between. Germline V gives CDR1 SGHNT, CDR2 YENEEA. This CDR3 reads CASSLEARANSPLHF. The CDR3 DNA reads TGTGCCAGCAGCTTAGAAGCCAGGGCGAATTCACCCCTCCACTTT.